This TCR beta chain stems from a study of shared clonotypes between healthy human individuals. Here immunoSEQ multiplex PCR was the method, and the copy in TCRdb shows in-frame clones only, minus some. The sample records about 490,000 clones, 76% being singletons. Specimen: PBMCs. The TCR sequence derives from a woman aged 40 to 55 in good health. Some clones in this sample may be carry-over from other donors' samples.

The DNA for the CDR3 is TGTGCCAGCAGTTTTGTACAGAACTACGAGCAGTACTTC. Amino acids: CASSFVQNYEQYF. The chain carries TRBV28 and TRBJ2-7, with unresolved D. This CDR3 contains 13 residues. Trimming shortened V by 3 bases and J by 3 bases, and 9 bases separated the two germline ends. CDR1 is MDHEN and CDR2 is SYDVKM in the germline V gene.